This T cell receptor beta chain was observed in a study of T cells after yellow fever vaccination. Study conclusions and caveats: Of the clonotypes, a small share occurred in both CD4 and CD8 compartments.

Only a few counts were recorded for this clonotype. The antigen is undetermined. UMIs and a universal primer site were added when TCR cDNA was made by 5'RACE template switching. TCRdb fed the 5' RACE reads into MiXCR, producing one record per CDR3 protein. The repertoire holds a few hundred thousand distinct CDR3 sequences, with more than 3% as singletons. CDR1 is SGHTA and CDR2 is FQGNSA in the germline V gene. The V segment lost 3 bases and the J segment 0 bases; nucleotides outside the gene matches: 6. There are 16 residues in the CDR3. This TCR came from a man aged 18 to 35 who received the YFV17D yellow fever vaccine. The sequencing used CD4+ T cells sorted from PBMCs, collected 10 days after the yellow fever booster vaccination. The rearrangement links TRBV7-2 to TRBJ2-3; 7 positions agree with TRBD2. The CDR3 region has the DNA TGTGCCAGCAGCTTCCTCGGGGGGACTAGCACAGATACGCAGTATTTT. This encodes CASSFLGGTSTDTQYF.